This TCR beta chain was recorded in a study of T cells in women clearing cervical HPV infection. Study in general: Only a few women had HLA typing results available.

Sequencing used immunoSEQ multiplex PCR; TCRdb keeps in-frame clones, though not all of them. The data show fewer than 35,000 clones, and the top ten clones hold roughly 7%. Germline CDR1 WSHSY, CDR2 SAAADI. This CDR3 comprises 17 residues. As for this clone: The observed sequence ends 3 residues before the CDR3 terminus, with the missing tail filled in from the germline J gene.

The specimen sequenced was blood buffy coat. J is TRBJ1-2 and V is TRBV10-2; 7 bases align to TRBD1. The origin of this receptor is a woman aged 18-69 years with a cervical HPV16 infection that either progressed to CIN3+ or cleared (not recorded which). This CDR3 reads CASSESYQSARGRGYTF. The covered CDR3 bases are TGCGCCAGCAGTGAGTCGTACCAATCGGCGAGGGGGCGAGGC.